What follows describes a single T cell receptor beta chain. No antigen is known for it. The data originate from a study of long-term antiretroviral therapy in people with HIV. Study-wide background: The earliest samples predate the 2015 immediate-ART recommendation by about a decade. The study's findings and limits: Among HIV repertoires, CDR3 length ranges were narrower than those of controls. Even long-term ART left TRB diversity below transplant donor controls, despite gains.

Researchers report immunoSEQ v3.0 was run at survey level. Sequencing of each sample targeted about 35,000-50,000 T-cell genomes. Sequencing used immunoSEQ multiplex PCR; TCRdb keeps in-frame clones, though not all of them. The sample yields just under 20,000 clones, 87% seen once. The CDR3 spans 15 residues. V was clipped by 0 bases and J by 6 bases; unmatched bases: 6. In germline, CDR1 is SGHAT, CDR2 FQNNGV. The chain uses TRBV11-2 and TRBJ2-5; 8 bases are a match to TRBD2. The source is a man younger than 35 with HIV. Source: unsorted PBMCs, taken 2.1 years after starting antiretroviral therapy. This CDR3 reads CASSLERTSLQTQYF. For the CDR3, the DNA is TGTGCCAGCAGCTTAGAGAGGACTAGCCTTCAGACCCAGTACTTC. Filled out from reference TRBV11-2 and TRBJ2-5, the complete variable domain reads EAGVAQSPRYKIIEKRQSVAFWCNPISGHATLYWYQQILGQGPKLLIQFQNNGVVDDSQLPKDRFSAERLKGVDSTLKIQPAKLEDSAVYLCASSLERTSLQTQYFGPGTRLLVL.